This TCR beta chain was profiled in a study of post-analysis software for immune sequencing data. General study results and limits: Higher frequency in patients than in controls was seen for about five TRBV segments, with TRBV5-6, TRBV5-1 and TRBV20-1 among them.

On this clonotype: As yet, its antigen is unknown.

The library was made from cDNA and included unique molecular identifiers. TCRdb itself ran the PCR reads through MiXCR, one entry per CDR3 protein. The sample consists of roughly 540,000 distinct CDR3 sequences, approximately 31% of them appearing once. V gave up 4 bases and J gave up 6 bases, with 15 bases separating them. The CDR3 has 14 residues. Germline assignment: CDR1 LNHNV and CDR2 YYDKDF (reference sequence). What was sequenced was blood. The sequence derives from a girl aged 2 to 17 with multiple sclerosis. The chain has TRBV15 and TRBJ1-2, with D unresolved. CDR3: CATSNRVTGNGYTF. CDR3 nucleotides: TGTGCCACCAGCAATAGAGTAACGGGGAATGGCTACACCTTC.